This T cell receptor beta chain is drawn from a study of OX40 agonist ivuxolimab in advanced cancers. For the study at large: Males comprised 82.7% of the group, whose mean age was 60 years (range about 20 to 79). Having had anti-PD-1, anti-PD-L1 or anti-CTLA-4 therapy before was allowed, and roughly 38% had some. Overall study findings and caveats: The study observed clonal expansion of CD4+ and CD8+ blood T cells by week 6 at 0.1 to 3.0 mg/kg. Certain nonresponding patients likewise had low normalized T-cell clonal expansion.

A word on this clone: No antigen is known for it.

V lost 4 bases to trimming and J lost 14 bases, with 28 bases between them. Germline V CDR1 and CDR2: SGHDT, YYEEEE. The CDR3 consists of 16 residues. Assay used: immunoSEQ multiplex PCR; TCRdb lists only in-frame clones, some missing. The sample yields 86,000 or so clones, 92% seen once. The source of this sequence is an adult with an advanced solid tumor such as melanoma, head and neck, liver or kidney cancer. The material was CD4+ or CD8+ T cells sorted from blood, obtained in a trial of the OX40 agonist ivuxolimab. V usage is TRBV5-6 and J usage is TRBJ2-1, with D tentatively TRBD1 (6 bases). The CDR3 DNA reads as TGTGCCAGCAGCGCACTCACCGCAGGGGTGGGGATAGGGGAGTTCTTC. Its translation: CASSALTAGVGIGEFF.